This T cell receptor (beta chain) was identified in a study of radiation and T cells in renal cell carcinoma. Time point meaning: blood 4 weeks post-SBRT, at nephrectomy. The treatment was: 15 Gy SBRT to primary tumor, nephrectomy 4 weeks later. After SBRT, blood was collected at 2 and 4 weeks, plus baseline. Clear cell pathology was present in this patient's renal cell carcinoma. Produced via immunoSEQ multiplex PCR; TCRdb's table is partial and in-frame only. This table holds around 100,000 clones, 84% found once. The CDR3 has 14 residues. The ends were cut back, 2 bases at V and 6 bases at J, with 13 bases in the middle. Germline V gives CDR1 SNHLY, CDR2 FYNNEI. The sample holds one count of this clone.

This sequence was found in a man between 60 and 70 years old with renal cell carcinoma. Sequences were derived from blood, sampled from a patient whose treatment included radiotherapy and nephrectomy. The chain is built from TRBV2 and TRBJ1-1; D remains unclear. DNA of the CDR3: TGTGCCAGCAGTGAAATCGGGGTACAAGCTGAAGCTTTCTTT. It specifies CASSEIGVQAEAFF.